This T cell receptor beta chain was sequenced in a study of beta chain features in type 1 diabetes. Findings of the study overall: There was a moderate but significant shortening of TCRB CDR3s in all four CD4+ subsets of Type 1 diabetes patients. Naive, central memory and Treg TCRB repertoires appeared more alike in patients than in healthy donors.

This clone was seen a handful of times. Antigen: not known. What was sequenced were expressed TCRB transcripts, since all of the isolated RNA had been reverse transcribed. Produced via immunoSEQ multiplex PCR; TCRdb's table is partial and in-frame only. Here the sample spans some 330,000 clones, around 12% being singletons. The sequence came from a woman younger than 30 with type 1 diabetes. The material sequenced was naive CD4+ T cells from blood.

The CDR3 DNA follows: TGTGCCACCAGCAGAGATCAGGCCAACACTGAAGCTTTCTTT. This translates into CATSRDQANTEAFF. The J gene is TRBJ1-1, the V gene TRBV15; the D is unclear. CDR1 and CDR2 from the germline V gene are LNHNV and YYDKDF (reference sequence). V was cut by 0 bases and J by 2 bases, with 7 bases left in between. The CDR3 is made up of 14 amino acids.